The 2 T cell receptor beta chains reported below all come from one sample, sequenced in a study of human T cells and chemical hapten exposure. Time point of the sample: patch test 1, 2 weeks after DPC sensitization. Indicated treatment: therapeutic diphenylcyclopropenone sensitization with weekly scalp DPC. TCRdb analysed the RACE reads with MiXCR anew, one entry per CDR3 protein. The sample includes about 110,000 distinct CDR3 sequences, approximately 10% of them seen just once. The material sequenced was whole blood, taken in connection with sensitization to the hapten diphenylcyclopropenone (DPC). All receptors come from a woman in her 40s with alopecia areata. Some clones in this sample may be carry-over from other donors' samples.

This chain joins TRBV28 and TRBJ2-1; TRBD2 matches at 9 bases. The V segment lost 6 bases and the J segment 1 base; nucleotides outside the gene matches: 7. Germline values: CDR1 MDHEN, CDR2 SYDVKM. The CDR3 runs to 16 residues. DNA for the CDR3: TGTGCCAGCAGGGGTAGACTAGCGGCTTCCTACAATGAGCAGTTCTTC. Residues: CASRGRLAASYNEQFF. Based on the CDR3 plus reference TRBV28 and TRBJ2-1, the full variable domain is DVKVTQSSRYLVKRTGEKVFLECVQDMDHENMFWYRQDPGLGLRLIYFSYDVKMKEKGDIPEGYSVSREKKERFSLILESASTNQTSMYLCASRGRLAASYNEQFFGPGTRLTVL.

The chain uses TRBV6-4 and TRBJ2-3; 7 bases align to TRBD1. The trim removed 6 bases at V and 3 bases at J, leaving 9 bases unmatched. This CDR3 is 15 amino acids long. Germline CDR1 reads MRHNA; CDR2 reads SNTAGT. CDR3: CASSPTGTATDTQYF. The DNA of the CDR3 is TGTGCCAGCAGCCCGACCGGGACAGCGACAGATACGCAGTATTTT.